Below, 3 T cell receptor beta chains from the same sample are listed, as sequenced in a study of response to subunit inactivated influenza vaccine. MiXCR was run by TCRdb on the RT-PCR reads, yielding one entry per CDR3 protein. The sample has around 480,000 distinct CDR3 sequences, 16% seen once. The sample in question was CD4+ T cells sorted from PBMCs, obtained around 25 months after vaccination. Every receptor here comes from a man aged 50 to 75 who received an inactivated influenza vaccine.

This clonotype turned up a few times. J is TRBJ2-1 and V is TRBV30; TRBD1 is a possible D gene (6 bases). V was shortened by 0 bases and J by 5 bases, with 14 bases between the two germline ends. CDR3 size: 15 residues. Germline V lookup: CDR1 GTSNPN, CDR2 SVGIG (reference sequence). The CDR3 loop reads CAWSVITRTDNEQFF. The CDR3 DNA follows: TGTGCCTGGAGTGTAATTACCCGGACAGACAATGAGCAGTTCTTC. The variable domain in full, completed from reference TRBV30 and TRBJ2-1, reads SQTIHQWPATLVQPVGSPLSLECTVEGTSNPNLYWYRQAAGRGLQLLFYSVGIGQISSEVPQNLSASRPQDRQFILSSKKLLLSDSGFYLCAWSVITRTDNEQFFGPGTRLTVL.

This clonotype has just a few counts. The chain joins TRBV5-1 to TRBJ1-1; D is perhaps TRBD1 (6 bases). Per germline, CDR1 SGHRS and CDR2 YFSETQ. The CDR3 sequence is 17 residues long. Trimming cost V 0 bases and J 2 bases, with 17 bases left between them. The CDR3 spells CASSLALDTGRNTEAFF. The CDR3 DNA reads TGCGCCAGCAGCTTGGCCCTCGACACAGGGAGAAACACTGAAGCTTTCTTT.

This clonotype showed up just a few times. The J gene is TRBJ2-3, the V gene TRBV4-2, with D hard to call. Germline loops: CDR1 LGHNA, CDR2 YNFKEQ. The CDR3 sequence is 15 residues long. V was pared by 0 bases and J by 1 base, with 8 bases between. CDR3 region: CASSQDWRRTDTQYF. CDR3 DNA: TGTGCCAGCAGCCAAGATTGGCGGCGCACAGATACGCAGTATTTT.